The TCR beta chain described here comes from a study of CD8 T cells in Susac syndrome. Study-wide findings and caveats: In its TCR sequencing and HLA analysis, the study acknowledged that the number of individuals was relatively small.

The sequenced target, TCR beta, came from blood CD8+ and CD4+ T cells. Negative isolation yielded CD8+ and CD4+ T cells; FACS enriched TEMRA cells. About this clonotype itself: Antigen specificity is unknown.

RNA, at roughly 0.45 to 1 ug, was reverse transcribed with random hexamers. Amplification of TCR beta CDR3 used immunoSEQ multiplex PCR across 54 Vbeta and 13 Jbeta. A single record per CDR3 protein comes from TCRdb applying MiXCR to the immunoSEQ multiplex PCR reads. In the table there are around 99,000 distinct CDR3 sequences, 90% to 96% of which are singletons. Germline values: CDR1 MNHEY, CDR2 SVGEGT. There are 15 residues in the CDR3. V shed 2 bases and J shed 5 bases, with 13 bases lying between them. The receptor's source is a human donor in good health. Sequencing used CD4+ T cells from PBMCs. The chain joins TRBV6-2 or TRBV6-3 to TRBJ2-4; tentative D call: TRBD2 (7 bases). CDR3 sequence: CASSYEGGRENIQYF. The CDR3 nucleotides are TGTGCCAGCAGTTACGAGGGGGGGCGCGAAAACATTCAGTACTTC.